This T cell receptor beta chain stems from a study of T cells in Graves' hyperthyroidism and ophthalmopathy. V was cut by 7 bases and J by 4 bases, with 12 bases left in between. The CDR3 runs 13 residues. What was amplified from RNA transcripts were TCR beta CDR3 regions. The HTBI set primed first-round TCR CDR3 RT-PCR. TCRdb redid the calling of the multiplex PCR reads with MiXCR, one entry per CDR3 protein. The table lists about 210,000 distinct CDR3 sequences, about 15% of them singletons. Comment on this clonotype: A single base separates this from a much larger clone, so it may be a read error.

Graves' hyperthyroidism is called stable when ophthalmopathy does not progress within 18 months. Diagnostic decisions used clinical symptoms, serum thyroxine and TRAb, thyroid ultrasound and orbital computed tomography. The genes are TRBV12-3 or TRBV12-4 and TRBJ2-3, with D perhaps TRBD1 or TRBD2 (5 bases each). Source material: blood. The TCR comes from a man over 45 with Graves' hyperthyroidism. CDR3 sequence reads: CASNRGSADTQYF. The CDR3 DNA reads as TGTGCCAGCAATCGGGGCTCCGCAGATACGCAGTATTTT.